These 20 T cell receptor beta chains were all obtained from the same sample, sequenced in a study of shared clonotypes between healthy human individuals (TCRdb year 2020). Receptors were amplified or captured by the immunoSEQ multiplex PCR assay. TCRdb obtained this table from immuneACCESS and retained in-frame rearrangements with V and J assigned. These tables miss some clones; where compared with another copy, unresolved V genes account for less than half of the shortfall, and the remainder is unexplained. The sample includes about 2.3 million clones, with approximately 93% observed a single time. About 0.39% of the sample comes from the top ten. What was sequenced was naive CD4+ T cells from PBMCs. Per the publication, the cell subset or site label means: CD45RA+ positively selected. Receptor source: a man between 18 and 29 years old in good health. Some clones in this sample may be carry-over from other donors' samples.

This rearrangement joins TRBV6-5 to TRBJ2-1, with 12 bases that match TRBD2. Germline trimming cut 4 bases from V and 3 bases from J; bases unmatched to any gene: 1. CDR1 and CDR2 (germline): MNHEY, SVGAGI. CDR3 length equals 15 residues. CDR3 sequence reads: CASSLTSGGYNEQFF. DNA for the CDR3: TGTGCCAGCAGTTTGACTAGCGGGGGCTACAATGAGCAGTTCTTC.

J is TRBJ2-5 and V is TRBV6-6; unclear D gene. Germline CDR1 reads MNHNY; CDR2 reads SVGAGI (reference sequence). The CDR3 runs 13 residues. Trimming stripped 8 bases from V and 5 bases from J, with 15 bases between. CDR3 sequence reads: CASRLIARETQYF. CDR3 sequence (DNA): TGTGCCAGCCGTCTCATCGCCCGGGAGACCCAGTACTTC.

The chain has TRBV10-3 and TRBJ2-7; a weak D match, TRBD1 (6 bases). Trimming removed 10 bases at V and 6 bases at J, with 19 bases between. The CDR3 runs 13 residues. From germline, CDR1 is ENHRY and CDR2 SYGVKD. In DNA form, the CDR3 reads TGTGCCACTCAAACAGGGCCGGGGATCGAGCAGTACTTC. Its protein is CATQTGPGIEQYF.

This clone was seen just once. This sequence joins TRBV4-1 and TRBJ1-3; D ambiguous. V shed 1 base and J shed 1 base, with 14 bases lying between them. This CDR3 is built from 17 residues. Germline-derived CDR1 and CDR2 are MGHRA and YSYEKL. The CDR3 reads CASSQAGERASGNTIYF. CDR3 in DNA: TGCGCCAGCAGCCAAGCCGGAGAACGGGCTTCTGGAAACACCATATATTTT.

This clone was found a few times. V gene TRBV9 combines with J gene TRBJ2-1, with D unresolved. Germline V lookup: CDR1 SGDLS, CDR2 YYNGEE. The CDR3 extends over 14 amino acids. V was trimmed by 0 bases and J by 4 bases, leaving 8 bases between them. The CDR3 region is CASSVDPRYNEQFF. In nucleotides, the CDR3 is TGTGCCAGCAGCGTAGATCCACGGTACAATGAGCAGTTCTTC.

The CDR3 here is CASRFLGTPYEQYF. CDR3 in DNA: TGTGCCAGCAGATTCTTAGGGACACCGTACGAGCAGTACTTC. This chain joins TRBV6-5 and TRBJ2-7; perhaps TRBD1 as D (6 bases). CDR3 length: 14 residues. Deletions cut 6 bases from V and 4 bases from J, with 16 bases between. Germline V CDR1 and CDR2: MNHEY, SVGAGI.

A word on this clone: The same CDR3 arises from other DNA sequences in this sample as well. This chain joins TRBV19 and TRBJ2-3; D is uncertain. The V end lost 5 bases, the J end lost 5 bases, and 8 bases lay between the germline ends. The germline gives CDR1 LNHDA, CDR2 SQIVND (reference sequence). CDR3 length: 12 amino acids. CDR3 region: CASSERLDTQYF. The CDR3 region has the DNA TGTGCCAGTAGTGAAAGACTAGATACGCAGTATTTT.

The rearrangement links TRBV27 to TRBJ2-3, with 7 bases fitting TRBD2. The CDR3 runs to 15 residues. CDR1 is MNHEY and CDR2 is SMNVEV in the germline V gene (reference sequence). V lost 4 bases, J lost 2 bases, and 6 bases stayed unmatched. CDR3 in amino acids: CASSWLADFTDTQYF. The CDR3 DNA reads as TGTGCCAGCAGTTGGCTAGCGGACTTCACAGATACGCAGTATTTT.

V and J are TRBV4-3 and TRBJ1-2, with 9 nucleotides matching TRBD1. The CDR3 is made up of 14 amino acids. Germline CDR1 is LGHNA and CDR2 is YSLEER. V gave up 2 bases and J gave up 8 bases; unmatched junction bases: 6. The DNA for the CDR3 is TGCGCCAGCAGCCAACGGACAGGGGCGGAAGGCTACACCTTC. Protein sequence: CASSQRTGAEGYTF.

The rearrangement uses TRBV4-2 and TRBJ1-4; no reliable D call. This CDR3 comprises 18 residues. V was pared by 0 bases and J by 8 bases, with 22 bases between. CDR1 is LGHNA and CDR2 is YNFKEQ in the germline V gene. This chain's CDR3 is CASSQDWPWTGRREKLFF. The CDR3 nucleotides read TGTGCCAGCAGCCAAGATTGGCCCTGGACGGGGAGAAGGGAAAAACTGTTTTTT.

This chain uses TRBV19 with TRBJ1-1; weak D call: TRBD1 (5 bases). V was cut by 9 bases and J by 5 bases, with 16 bases left in between. This CDR3 is 13 amino acids long. CDR1 is LNHDA, CDR2 SQIVND, per germline (reference sequence). The CDR3 DNA is TGTGCCAGCCTCCCGGGGCCCAGGACTGAAGCTTTCTTT. Protein sequence: CASLPGPRTEAFF.

This chain uses TRBV9 with TRBJ2-5; no definite D call. Germline-derived CDR1 and CDR2 are SGDLS and YYNGEE. The CDR3 has 16 residues. V was pared by 0 bases and J by 4 bases, with 16 bases between. The CDR3 here is CASSVVPDRPPETQYF. The DNA for the CDR3 is TGTGCCAGCAGCGTAGTGCCCGATAGACCCCCAGAGACCCAGTACTTC. Full variable domain (missing parts from reference TRBV9 and TRBJ2-5): DSGVTQTPKHLITATGQRVTLRCSPRSGDLSVYWYQQSLDQGLQFLIQYYNGEERAKGNILERFSAQQFPDLHSELNLSSLELGDSALYFCASSVVPDRPPETQYFGPGTRLLVL.

The CDR3 loop reads CASSPSSGPGPSYGYTF. The DNA for the CDR3 is TGTGCCAGCTCACCCTCATCCGGTCCGGGGCCCTCTTATGGCTACACCTTC. This sequence joins TRBV18 and TRBJ1-2; possible D gene TRBD1, 5 bases. V dropped 3 bases and J dropped 5 bases, with 22 bases sitting between them. The germline gives CDR1 KGHSH, CDR2 LQKENI. CDR3 length equals 17 residues.

This chain connects TRBV15 to TRBJ2-7; D is perhaps TRBD2 (6 bases). The CDR3 extends over 18 amino acids. Germline CDR1 reads LNHNV; CDR2 reads YYDKDF (reference sequence). Trimming took 0 bases from V and 3 from J, leaving 21 bases between them. In nucleotides, the CDR3 is TGTGCCACCAGCAGAGATCTGTACGCGGGGACCGGGAACTACGAGCAGTACTTC. It yields the protein CATSRDLYAGTGNYEQYF.

V is TRBV5-1 and J is TRBJ2-1, with 8 bases aligning to TRBD2. Trimming removed 2 bases from V and 4 bases from J; junction bases left unmatched: 5. CDR1 is SGHRS and CDR2 is YFSETQ in the germline V gene. This CDR3 region has 15 residues. CDR3 nucleotides: TGCGCCAGCAGCTTTAGCGGGAATAGGTACAATGAGCAGTTCTTC. Its translation: CASSFSGNRYNEQFF. The full variable domain, with the rest looked up from reference TRBV5-1 and TRBJ2-1, is KAGVTQTPRYLIKTRGQQVTLSCSPISGHRSVSWYQQTPGQGLQFLFEYFSETQRNKGNFPGRFSGRQFSNSRSEMNVSTLELGDSALYLCASSFSGNRYNEQFFGPGTRLTVL.

A note on this clone: Additional DNA sequences in this sample encode the identical CDR3. The chain links TRBV5-1 to TRBJ2-6; D gene ambiguous. The CDR3 length is 16 residues. Germline loops: CDR1 SGHRS, CDR2 YFSETQ. The V and J ends lost 0 bases and 3 bases respectively, with 10 bases between them. CDR3 sequence (DNA): TGCGCCAGCAGCTTGGGTGCTTTAAGTGGGGCCAACGTCCTGACTTTC. It translates to CASSLGALSGANVLTF.

With respect to this clone: Distinct nucleotide sequences in the sample also encode this CDR3. The chain employs TRBV28 and TRBJ1-2, with D unresolved. Trimming stripped 4 bases from V and 8 bases from J, with 8 bases between. CDR1 is MDHEN, CDR2 SYDVKM, per germline. This CDR3 has 11 residues. The CDR3 region is CASSSLGGYTF. CDR3 nucleotides: TGTGCCAGCAGTTCCCTGGGAGGCTACACCTTC.

The V call is TRBV4-2, the J call TRBJ2-1; a weak D match, TRBD2 (6 bases). The CDR3 runs 14 residues. Trimming took 0 bases from V and 6 from J, leaving 9 bases between them. Looked up from germline, CDR1 is LGHNA and CDR2 is YNFKEQ. CDR3 region: CASSQDPGSNEQFF. CDR3 nucleotide sequence: TGTGCCAGCAGCCAAGATCCCGGGAGCAATGAGCAGTTCTTC.

This clone was counted a single time. The chain carries TRBV19 and TRBJ2-2; weak D call: TRBD2 (5 bases). Germline CDR1 and CDR2: LNHDA and SQIVND (reference sequence). Trimming took off 10 bases at V and 3 bases at J, with 21 bases between the two ends. The CDR3 length is 16 residues. The CDR3 is CATKGVTDSYTGELFF. In DNA form, the CDR3 reads TGTGCCACCAAGGGCGTCACGGACTCTTACACCGGGGAGCTGTTTTTT.

The rearrangement joins TRBV28 to TRBJ2-3; TRBD2 matches at 9 bases. V lost 5 bases and J lost 14; bases outside the gene matches: 8. The CDR3 contains 12 residues. Germline CDR1 reads MDHEN; CDR2 reads SYDVKM. The CDR3 protein is CASSQRGEGPYF. The CDR3 DNA follows: TGTGCCAGCAGTCAGCGGGGGGAGGGCCCGTATTTT.